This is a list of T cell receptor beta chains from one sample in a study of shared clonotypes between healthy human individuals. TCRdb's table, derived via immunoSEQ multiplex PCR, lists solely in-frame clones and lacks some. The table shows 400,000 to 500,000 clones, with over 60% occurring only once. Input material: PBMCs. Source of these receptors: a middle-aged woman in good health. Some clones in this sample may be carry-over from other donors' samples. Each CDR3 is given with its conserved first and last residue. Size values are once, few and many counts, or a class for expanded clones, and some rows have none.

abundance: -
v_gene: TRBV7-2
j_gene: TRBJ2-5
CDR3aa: CASSHRTGEETQYF

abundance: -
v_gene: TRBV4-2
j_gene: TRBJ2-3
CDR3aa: CASSQEPGKKADTQYF

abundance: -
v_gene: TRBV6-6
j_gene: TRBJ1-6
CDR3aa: CASSGGTDRGYSPLHF

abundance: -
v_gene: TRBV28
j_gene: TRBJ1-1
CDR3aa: CASRTTPANTEAFF

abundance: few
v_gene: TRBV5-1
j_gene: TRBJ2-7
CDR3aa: CASSLATGPGEQYF

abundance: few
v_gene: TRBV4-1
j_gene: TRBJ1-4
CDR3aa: CASSRGTNEKLFF

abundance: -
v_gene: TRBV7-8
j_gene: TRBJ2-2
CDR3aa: CASSPRTLLNTGELFF

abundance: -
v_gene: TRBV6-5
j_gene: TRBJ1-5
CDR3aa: CATRDRENQPQHF

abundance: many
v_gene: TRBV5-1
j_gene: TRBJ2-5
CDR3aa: CASSLGQNQETQYF

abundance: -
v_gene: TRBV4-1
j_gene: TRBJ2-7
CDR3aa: CASSHWDGQSYEQYF

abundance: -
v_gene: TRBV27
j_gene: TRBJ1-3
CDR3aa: CASSPGGSGNTIYF

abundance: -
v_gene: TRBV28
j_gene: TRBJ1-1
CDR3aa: CASSGTLGDTEAFF

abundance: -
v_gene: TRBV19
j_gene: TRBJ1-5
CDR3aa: CASSMGVNQPQHF

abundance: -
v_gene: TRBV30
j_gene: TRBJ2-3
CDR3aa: CAWKAPSSTDTQYF

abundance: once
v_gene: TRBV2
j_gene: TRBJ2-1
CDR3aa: CASSELTGGYDEQFF

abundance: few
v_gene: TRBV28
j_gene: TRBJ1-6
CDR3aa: CASKFTGGQEQNSPLHF

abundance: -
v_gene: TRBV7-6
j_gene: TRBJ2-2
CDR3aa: CASSSGLAGGGTGELFF

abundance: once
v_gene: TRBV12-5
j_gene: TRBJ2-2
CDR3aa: CASGLILAANTGELFF

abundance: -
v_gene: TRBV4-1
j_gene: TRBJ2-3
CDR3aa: CASSQEREGRSDTQYF

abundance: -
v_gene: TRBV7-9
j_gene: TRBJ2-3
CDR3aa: CASSSLAGSSTDTQYF

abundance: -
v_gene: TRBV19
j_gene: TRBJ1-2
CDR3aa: CASSPGQGSYGYTF

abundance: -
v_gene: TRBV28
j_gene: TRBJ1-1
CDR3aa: CACSESADRAFF

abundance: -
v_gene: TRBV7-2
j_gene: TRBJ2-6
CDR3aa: CASSLAHLGANVLTF

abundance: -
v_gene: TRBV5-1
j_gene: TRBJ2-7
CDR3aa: CASSWGPGQRTYEQYF

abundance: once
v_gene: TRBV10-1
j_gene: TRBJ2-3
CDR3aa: CASSEGLASTDTQYF

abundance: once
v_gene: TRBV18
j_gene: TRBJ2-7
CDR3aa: CASSPDTAYEQYF

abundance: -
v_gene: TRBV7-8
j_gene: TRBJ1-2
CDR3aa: CASSLTGGGGYTF

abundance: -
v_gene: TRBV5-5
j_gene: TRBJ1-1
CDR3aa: CASSPSGPNRGTEAFF

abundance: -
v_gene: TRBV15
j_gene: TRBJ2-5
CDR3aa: CATSRAPHAGNQETQYF

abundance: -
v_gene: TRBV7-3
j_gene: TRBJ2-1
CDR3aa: CASSRVAGPYNEQFF

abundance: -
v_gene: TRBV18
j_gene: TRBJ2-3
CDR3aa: CASSPSGGTDTQYF

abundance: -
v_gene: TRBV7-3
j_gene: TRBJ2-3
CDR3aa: CASSGSGATDTQYF

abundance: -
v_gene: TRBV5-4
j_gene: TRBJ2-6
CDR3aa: CASSPSVRVGGANVLTF

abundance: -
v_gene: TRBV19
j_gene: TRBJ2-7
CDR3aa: CASSPRTSGRQEQYF

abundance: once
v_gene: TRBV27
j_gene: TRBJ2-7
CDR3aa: CASSRPGQNTYEQYF

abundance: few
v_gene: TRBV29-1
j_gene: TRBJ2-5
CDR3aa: CGVEGDYSYERYF

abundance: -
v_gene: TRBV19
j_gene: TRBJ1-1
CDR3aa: CASSFRTGGLGAFF

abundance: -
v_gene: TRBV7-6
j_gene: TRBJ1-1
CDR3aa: CASSLAQRGAEAFF

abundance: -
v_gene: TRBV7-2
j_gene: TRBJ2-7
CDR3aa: CASSWRKAEWDHEQYF

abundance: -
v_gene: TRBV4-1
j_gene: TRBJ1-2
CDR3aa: CASSHLQGNYGYTF

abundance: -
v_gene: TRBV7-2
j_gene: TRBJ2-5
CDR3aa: CASSPTGVRETQYF

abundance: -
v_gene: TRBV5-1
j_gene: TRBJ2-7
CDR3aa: CASSLRGQGYEQYF

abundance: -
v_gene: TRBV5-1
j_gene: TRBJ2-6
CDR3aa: CASSPGQGGANVLTF

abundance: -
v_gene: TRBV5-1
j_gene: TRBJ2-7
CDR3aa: CASRVLASSYEQYF

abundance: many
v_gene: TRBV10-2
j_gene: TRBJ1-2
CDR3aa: CASSEWGDYGYTF

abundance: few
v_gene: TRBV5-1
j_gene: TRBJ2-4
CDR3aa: CASSLALGDIQYF

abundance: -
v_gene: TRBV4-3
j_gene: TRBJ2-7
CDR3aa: CASSQARDHYEQYF

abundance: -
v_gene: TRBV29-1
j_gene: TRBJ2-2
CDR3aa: CSVVEENTGELFF

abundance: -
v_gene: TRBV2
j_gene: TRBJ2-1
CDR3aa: CASSASGLRRGNEQFF

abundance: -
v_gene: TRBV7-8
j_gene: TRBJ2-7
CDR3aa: CASSLGSGFEQYF

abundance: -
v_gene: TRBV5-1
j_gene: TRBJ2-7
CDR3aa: CASSLIPAGQGSYEQYF

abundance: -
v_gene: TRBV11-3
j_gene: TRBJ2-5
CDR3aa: CASSFANMGDQYF

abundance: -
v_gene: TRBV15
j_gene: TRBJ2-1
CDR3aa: CATSSRLPGASGFYNEQFF

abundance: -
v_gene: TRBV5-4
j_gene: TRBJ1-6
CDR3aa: CASSQTGTGRSPLHF

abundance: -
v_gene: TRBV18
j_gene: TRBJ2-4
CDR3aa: CASSPPLGQGGIQYF

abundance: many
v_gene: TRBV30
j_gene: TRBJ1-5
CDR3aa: CAWSGGDGQPQHF

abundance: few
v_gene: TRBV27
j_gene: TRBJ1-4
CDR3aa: CASSLVGGSTNEKLFF

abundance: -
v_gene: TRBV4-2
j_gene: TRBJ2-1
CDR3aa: CASSQDLGQGGDEQFF

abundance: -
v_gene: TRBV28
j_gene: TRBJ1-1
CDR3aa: CASSLEVNTEAFF

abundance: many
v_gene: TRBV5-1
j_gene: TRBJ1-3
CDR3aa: CASSGGQAGSGNTIYF